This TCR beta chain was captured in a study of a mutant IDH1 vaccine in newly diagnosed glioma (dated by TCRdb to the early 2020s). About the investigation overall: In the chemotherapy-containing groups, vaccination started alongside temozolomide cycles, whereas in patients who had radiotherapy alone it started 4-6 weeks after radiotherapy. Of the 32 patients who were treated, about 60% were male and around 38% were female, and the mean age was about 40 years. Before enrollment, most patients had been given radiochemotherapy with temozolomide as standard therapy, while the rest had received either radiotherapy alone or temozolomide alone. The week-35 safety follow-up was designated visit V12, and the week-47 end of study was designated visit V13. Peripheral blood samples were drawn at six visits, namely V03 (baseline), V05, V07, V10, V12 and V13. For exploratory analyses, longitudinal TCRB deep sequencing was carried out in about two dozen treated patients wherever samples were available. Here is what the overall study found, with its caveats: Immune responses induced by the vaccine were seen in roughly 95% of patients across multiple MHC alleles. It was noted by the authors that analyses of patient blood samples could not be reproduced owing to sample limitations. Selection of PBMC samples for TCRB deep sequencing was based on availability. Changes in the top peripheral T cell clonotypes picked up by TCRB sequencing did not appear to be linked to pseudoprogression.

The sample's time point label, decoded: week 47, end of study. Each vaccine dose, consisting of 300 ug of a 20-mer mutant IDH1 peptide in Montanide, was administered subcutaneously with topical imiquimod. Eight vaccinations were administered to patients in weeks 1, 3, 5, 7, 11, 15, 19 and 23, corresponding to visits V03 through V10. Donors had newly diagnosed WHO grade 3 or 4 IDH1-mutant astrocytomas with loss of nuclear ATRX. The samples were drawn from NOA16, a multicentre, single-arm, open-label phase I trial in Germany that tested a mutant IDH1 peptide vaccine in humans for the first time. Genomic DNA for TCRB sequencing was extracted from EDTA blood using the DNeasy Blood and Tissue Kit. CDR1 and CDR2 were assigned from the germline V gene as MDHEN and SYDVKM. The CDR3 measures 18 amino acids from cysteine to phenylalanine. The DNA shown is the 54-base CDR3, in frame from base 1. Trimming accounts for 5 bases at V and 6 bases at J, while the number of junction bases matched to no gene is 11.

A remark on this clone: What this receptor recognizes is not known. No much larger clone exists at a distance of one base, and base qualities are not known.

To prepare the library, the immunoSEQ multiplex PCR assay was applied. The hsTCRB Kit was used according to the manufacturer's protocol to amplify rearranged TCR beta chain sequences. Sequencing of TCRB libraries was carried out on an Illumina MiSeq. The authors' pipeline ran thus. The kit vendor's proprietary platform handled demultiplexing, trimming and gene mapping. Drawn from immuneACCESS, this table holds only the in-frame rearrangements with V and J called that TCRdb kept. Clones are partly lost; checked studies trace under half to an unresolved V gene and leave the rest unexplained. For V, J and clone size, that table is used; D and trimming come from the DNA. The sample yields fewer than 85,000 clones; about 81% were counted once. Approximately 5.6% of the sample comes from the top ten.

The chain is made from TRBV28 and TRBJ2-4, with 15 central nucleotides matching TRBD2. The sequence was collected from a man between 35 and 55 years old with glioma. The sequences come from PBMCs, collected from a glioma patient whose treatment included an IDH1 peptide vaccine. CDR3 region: CASSTLRTSGRALNIQYF. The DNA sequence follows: TGTGCCAGCAGTACTCTCAGGACTAGCGGGAGGGCCTTAAACATTCAGTACTTC.